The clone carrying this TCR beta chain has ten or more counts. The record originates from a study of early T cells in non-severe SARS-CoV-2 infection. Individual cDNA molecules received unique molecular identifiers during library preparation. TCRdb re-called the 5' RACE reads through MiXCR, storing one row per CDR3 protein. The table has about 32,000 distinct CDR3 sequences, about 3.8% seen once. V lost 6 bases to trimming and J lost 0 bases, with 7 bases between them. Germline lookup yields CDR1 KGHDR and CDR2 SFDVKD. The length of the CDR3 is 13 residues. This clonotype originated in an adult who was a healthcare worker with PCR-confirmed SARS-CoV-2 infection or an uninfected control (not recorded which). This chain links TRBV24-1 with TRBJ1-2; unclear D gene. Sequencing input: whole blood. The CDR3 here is CATSKDPNYGYTF. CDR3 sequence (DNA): TGTGCCACCAGTAAGGACCCTAACTATGGCTACACCTTC.